This T cell receptor (beta chain) came from a study of T cells in Graves' hyperthyroidism and ophthalmopathy. Disease duration was under 3 months in the ophthalmopathy patients, who also had a Clinical Activity Score of at least 3 and a NOSPECS grade of at least 4. Those patients with uncontrolled infection, other autoimmune disease, pregnancy or lactation were excluded. Concerning this clonotype: No antigen is known for it.

TCR beta CDR3 regions were amplified from RNA transcripts. The primer set for the first-round RT-PCR of the TCR CDR3 was HTBI. TCRdb re-called the multiplex PCR reads through MiXCR, storing one row per CDR3 protein. The table has roughly 240,000 distinct CDR3 sequences, about 25% seen once. Study-wide results and limits: Blood held most thyroid clonotypes expanded above 0.001 frequency.

The CDR3 consists of 12 residues. The V gene lost 5 bases and the J gene lost 4 bases, with 7 bases spanning the gap. The germline CDR1 and CDR2 sequences are KGHDR and SFDVKD. Sequencing was performed on blood. The chain uses TRBV24-1 and TRBJ2-5, with D unclear. The sequence derives from a woman aged 40 to 55 with Graves' ophthalmopathy. The CDR3 spells CATSGTLETQYF. The CDR3 DNA is TGTGCCACCAGTGGGACCTTAGAGACCCAGTACTTC.